Presented here are 20 T cell receptor beta chains from one specimen sequenced in a study of T-cell reconstitution after alpha-beta-depleted transplantation in children. The authors prepared the TCRbeta library with unique molecular identifiers. Each CDR3 protein gets one entry after TCRdb re-called the PCR reads with MiXCR. The profile covers fewer than 750,000 distinct CDR3 sequences, with around 23% appearing a single time and about 14% taken by the ten largest. Here the sequenced sample was PBMCs, mostly from graft donor cells, taken 360 days after TCRalphabeta/CD19-depleted stem cell transplant. The source of these receptors is a boy in the first two years of life who had a stem cell transplant for acute myeloid leukemia, so the T cells may come from the graft donor.

This chain connects TRBV7-2 to TRBJ1-6, with no clear D. CDR1 is SGHTA and CDR2 is FQGNSA in the germline V gene. This CDR3 is 14 amino acids long. V gave up 5 bases and J gave up 3 bases, with 8 bases separating them. DNA for the CDR3: TGTGCCAGCAGCGCGGACGGCTATAATTCACCCCTCCACTTT. Amino acids: CASSADGYNSPLHF.

This clonotype has only a few counts. DNA for the CDR3: TGTGCCAGCAGTCCCAGGACTAGCGGGGTACCTTTCTACGAGCAGTACTTC. This gives the protein CASSPRTSGVPFYEQYF. V is TRBV12-3 or TRBV12-4 and J is TRBJ2-7, with TRBD2 matching 12 bases. Trimming took 5 bases from V and 3 from J; bases not matched to a gene: 11. The CDR3 runs to 17 residues.

Points on this clonotype: A much more abundant neighbour one base away suggests this may be a read error. As the CDR3 is not closed by the conserved phenylalanine or tryptophan, this likely results from a read error. CDR3 in amino acids: CASSQDVDQETQYY. CDR3 sequence (DNA): TGCGCCAGCAGCCAGGACGTGGACCAAGAGACCCAGTACTAC. The chain recombines TRBV4-1 with TRBJ2-5; D is unresolved. V was pared by 3 bases and J by 0 bases, with 8 bases between. This CDR3 has 14 amino acids. Looked up from germline, CDR1 is MGHRA and CDR2 is YSYEKL.

This clonotype showed up just once. The CDR3 spells CASSQDRGTGLSETQYF. DNA for the CDR3: TGCGCCAGCAGCCAAGATCGTGGGACAGGCTTGTCGGAGACCCAGTACTTC. The chain is built from TRBV4-1 and TRBJ2-5; 8 nucleotides line up with TRBD1. This CDR3 comprises 17 residues. Germline V lookup: CDR1 MGHRA, CDR2 YSYEKL. With V trimmed by 0 bases and J by 5 bases, 11 bases remained unmatched.

In this sample, this clonotype turned up a few times. The V and J genes are TRBV11-2 and TRBJ2-1, with 9 bases matching TRBD1. Trimming cost V 5 bases and J 4 bases; bases outside gene matches: 15. The CDR3 has 18 residues. CDR1 and CDR2 (germline): SGHAT, FQNNGV. Written as DNA, the CDR3 is TGTGCCAGCAGCCGCCCCACAGGGGGCGCGAGAAGTTACAATGAGCAGTTCTTC. It yields the protein CASSRPTGGARSYNEQFF. Full variable domain (outside the CDR3, taken from reference TRBV11-2 and TRBJ2-1): EAGVAQSPRYKIIEKRQSVAFWCNPISGHATLYWYQQILGQGPKLLIQFQNNGVVDDSQLPKDRFSAERLKGVDSTLKIQPAKLEDSAVYLCASSRPTGGARSYNEQFFGPGTRLTVL.

This clonotype has at least ten counts. The chain joins TRBV16 to TRBJ1-1; tentatively, D is TRBD1 (5 bases). With 3 bases removed from V and 1 base from J, the gap between germline ends came to 9 bases. The CDR3 contains 14 residues. From germline, CDR1 is KGHSY and CDR2 FQNENV. The CDR3: CASSQGGWNTEAFF. The CDR3 coding sequence is TGTGCCAGCAGCCAGGGGGGGTGGAACACTGAAGCTTTCTTT. Full variable domain (missing parts from reference TRBV16 and TRBJ1-1): GEEVAQTPKHLVRGEGQKAKLYCAPIKGHSYVFWYQQVLKNEFKFLISFQNENVFDETGMPKERFSAKCLPNSPCSLEIQATKLEDSAVYFCASSQGGWNTEAFFGQGTRLTVV.

This clonotype was picked up many times. The rearrangement uses TRBV29-1 and TRBJ1-2, with D tentatively TRBD1 (6 bases). V was shortened by 6 bases and J by 2 bases, with 13 bases between the two germline ends. Germline-derived CDR1 and CDR2 are SQVTM and ANQGSEA. CDR3 length: 13 residues. The CDR3 nucleotides read TGCAGCGTAGGGGACACCCCGAACTATGGCTACACCTTC. It encodes CSVGDTPNYGYTF.

This clonotype occurred many times. V and J are TRBV6-5 and TRBJ1-4; D not certain. CDR1 is MNHEY and CDR2 is SVGAGI in the germline V gene. The CDR3 runs 15 residues. V lost 7 bases and J 2 bases, leaving 14 bases between the germline ends. The CDR3 nucleotides read TGTGCCAGCACCTCCGCCCGTGTCACTAATGAAAAACTGTTTTTT. Its protein product is CASTSARVTNEKLFF.

This clonotype was found many times. The conserved phenylalanine or tryptophan normally closing the CDR3 is absent here, so this likely arose from a read error. The DNA is left out, because the CDR3 cannot be placed on it with certainty; the CDR3 is given as TCRdb lists it. The chain carries TRBV6-2 or TRBV6-3 and TRBJ1-1; the table's D gene call, TRBD1, was not cross checked with the DNA. The V gene's germline CDR1 is MNHEY and CDR2 SVGEGT. The CDR3 numbers 13 amino acids, ends counted. The CDR3 loop reads CASSYSKGTGLRL.

Many counts were recorded for this clonotype. V is TRBV12-3 or TRBV12-4 and J is TRBJ2-4, with 10 bases aligning to TRBD1. The V and J ends lost 4 bases and 4 bases, in that order; junction bases with no gene match: 4. The CDR3 sequence is 15 residues long. Here the CDR3 DNA reads TGTGCCAGCAGTTCCCCGGGACAGGGGAAAAACATTCAGTACTTC. This gives the protein CASSSPGQGKNIQYF.

This clonotype was found many times. The CDR3 loop is CASTDGENIQYF. The CDR3 DNA reads TGTGCCAGCACGGACGGAGAAAACATTCAGTACTTC. The chain carries TRBV12-3 or TRBV12-4 and TRBJ2-4; D gene unclear. The V and J ends lost 7 bases and 5 bases respectively, with 9 bases between them. This CDR3 spans 12 amino acids.

This clonotype was found a few times. This could be a read error, since a much larger clone is one nucleotide away. The chain carries TRBV12-3 or TRBV12-4 and TRBJ2-6; D is unclear. This CDR3 contains 11 residues. The germline V and J ends were trimmed by 8 bases and 3 bases, with 2 bases remaining between them. CDR3 loop: CASGGANVLTF. The CDR3 DNA reads TGTGCCAGCGGTGGGGCCAACGTCCTGACTTTC.

The chain combines TRBV6-5 with TRBJ1-2, with D unresolved. The CDR3 has 16 amino acids. CDR1 is MNHEY, CDR2 SVGAGI, per germline. The ends were cut back, 0 bases at V and 0 bases at J, with 11 bases in the middle. In nucleotides, the CDR3 is TGTGCCAGCAGTTACTCGTGGCCCGATCCTAACTATGGCTACACCTTC. Translated: CASSYSWPDPNYGYTF.

In its sample, this clonotype was seen once. The chain recombines TRBV5-1 with TRBJ2-1, with TRBD1 as a possible D gene (5 bases). CDR3 size: 13 residues. V was clipped by 0 bases and J by 7 bases, with 8 bases between them. Looked up from germline, CDR1 is SGHRS and CDR2 is YFSETQ. CDR3 DNA: TGCGCCAGCAGCTTGGGACAGATGAATGAGCAGTTCTTC. It codes for CASSLGQMNEQFF.

The V call is TRBV2, the J call TRBJ1-1, with 9 bases identical to TRBD1. This CDR3 region has 15 residues. Germline CDR1 SNHLY, CDR2 FYNNEI. V shed 5 bases, J shed 5 bases, and the junction held 9 bases outside the gene matches. The CDR3 here is CASSPTGGPTTEAFF. CDR3 DNA sequence: TGTGCCAGCAGTCCCACAGGGGGCCCAACAACTGAAGCTTTCTTT. Together with reference TRBV2 and TRBJ1-1, the CDR3 gives the full variable domain: EPEVTQTPSHQVTQMGQEVILRCVPISNHLYFYWYRQILGQKVEFLVSFYNNEISEKSEIFDDQFSVERPDGSNFTLKIRSTKLEDSAMYFCASSPTGGPTTEAFFGQGTRLTVV.

This clonotype was seen repeatedly, ten times or more. The rearrangement joins TRBV20-1 to TRBJ2-3, with TRBD2 identical over 7 bases. The CDR3 runs 13 residues. Unmatched junction bases numbered 1, after V lost 3 bases and J lost 1 base. Germline assignment: CDR1 DFQATT and CDR2 SNEGSKA (reference sequence). This CDR3 is CSASRGGTDTQYF. CDR3 coding DNA: TGCAGTGCTAGTCGGGGGGGCACAGATACGCAGTATTTT.

Many counts were recorded for this clonotype. The chain uses TRBV20-1 and TRBJ2-3; 8 bases are shared with TRBD2. This CDR3 comprises 12 residues. From germline, CDR1 is DFQATT and CDR2 SNEGSKA (reference sequence). V lost 4 bases to trimming and J lost 10 bases; unmatched junction nucleotides: 7. The CDR3 DNA reads as TGCAGTGCTAAAGTGGCGGGGGGCCCGCAGTATTTT. Amino acid sequence: CSAKVAGGPQYF.

This clonotype was found many times. The chain employs TRBV29-1 and TRBJ1-1, with D unresolved. CDR1 is SQVTM, CDR2 ANQGSEA, per germline. The CDR3 is made up of 13 amino acids. V lost 3 bases to trimming and J lost 0 bases, with 8 bases between them. CDR3 sequence (DNA): TGCAGCGTTGACGGCATCTTGAACACTGAAGCTTTCTTT. This codes for CSVDGILNTEAFF.

The chain employs TRBV12-3 or TRBV12-4 and TRBJ2-5, with a tentative D call TRBD2 (7 bases). The CDR3 totals 15 residues. V lost 6 bases to trimming and J lost 2 bases, with 16 bases between them. The DNA for the CDR3 is TGTGCCAGCAGGAACGCGGGGGCCCTACAAGAGACCCAGTACTTC. It encodes CASRNAGALQETQYF.

This clonotype was counted between two and nine times. This chain uses TRBV20-1 with TRBJ2-3; TRBD1 might be the D (6 bases). The CDR3 consists of 16 residues. The germline gives CDR1 DFQATT, CDR2 SNEGSKA (reference sequence). Deletions cut 6 bases from V and 3 bases from J, with 22 bases between. The CDR3 region has the DNA TGCAGTGCCGCGGGTTCCGTGACAGGAGGTACAGATACGCAGTATTTT. This encodes CSAAGSVTGGTDTQYF.